The rows below give T cell receptor beta chains drawn from one sample of a study of beta chain features in type 1 diabetes. Generated by immunoSEQ multiplex PCR, the TCRdb table keeps only in-frame clones and is missing some. Of some 150,000 clones in the sample, roughly a tenth are singletons; the top ten hold roughly 1.3%. The specimen was naive CD4+ T cells from blood. These receptor sequences come from a young man in good health. Both conserved end residues are part of each CDR3. Fields, in order: CDR3 DNA, CDR3 protein, clone size, V gene, J gene, D gene. A D gene is named only where the DNA matches it firmly. The size entry is marked missing in some rows and otherwise reads once, few, many or a size class.

TGTGCCAGCACCTCCACTAGCGGGGGAGGGAATGAGCAGTTCTTC	CASTSTSGGGNEQFF	NA	TRBV2	TRBJ2-1	TRBD2
TGTGCCAGCAGCTTACCACTACAGGGGAACCCACCCCTCCACTTT	CASSLPLQGNPPLHF	NA	TRBV7-2	TRBJ1-6	TRBD1
TGTGCCAGCAGTTTATCCGGGGGAGGTTCCTACAATGAGCAGTTCTTC	CASSLSGGGSYNEQFF	few	TRBV27	TRBJ2-1	NA
TGTGCCAGCATTCTGGCCACCCCAGAGACCCAGTACTTC	CASILATPETQYF	few	TRBV2	TRBJ2-5	NA
TGTGCCAGCAGCTACGGGGGGACGGGAAAGGACGTCCTGACTTTC	CASSYGGTGKDVLTF	few	TRBV6-6	TRBJ2-6	TRBD2
TGTGCCAGCAGTGAAGCGCTTCGATGGTCAGCCGCCACTAGAGGCTACACCTTC	CASSEALRWSAATRGYTF	NA	TRBV2	TRBJ1-2	NA
TGTGCCAGCGCGGAGGGGGGGGCGAGCGATTCACCCCTCCACTTT	CASAEGGASDSPLHF	NA	TRBV28	TRBJ1-6	NA
TGTGCCAGCAGTTTATGGCAGGGCGAGAATTCACCCCTCCACTTT	CASSLWQGENSPLHF	few	TRBV28	TRBJ1-6	NA
TGTGCCAGCAGACTTGGCGGGGGGGCTTCCTACAATGAGCAGTTCTTC	CASRLGGGASYNEQFF	NA	TRBV2	TRBJ2-1	TRBD2
TGTGCCAGCAGTCAGACAGGGGACGGCTACACCTTC	CASSQTGDGYTF	few	TRBV28	TRBJ1-2	TRBD1
TGCGCCAGCAGCCAAGATGCGGCTAGCGGGTACAATGAGCAGTTCTTC	CASSQDAASGYNEQFF	NA	TRBV4-3	TRBJ2-1	TRBD2
TGTGCCAGCTCACCGGGGGAGGGCACAGATACGCAGTATTTT	CASSPGEGTDTQYF	few	TRBV18	TRBJ2-3	NA
TGTGCCAGCAGTCTAAACAGGGGCGTGAACACTGAAGCTTTCTTT	CASSLNRGVNTEAFF	NA	TRBV6-5	TRBJ1-1	TRBD1
TGTGCCAGCAGCCAAGATCGGAGGCGGGGGGGTTCCTACAATGAGCAGTTCTTC	CASSQDRRRGGSYNEQFF	NA	TRBV4-2	TRBJ2-1	TRBD2
TGTGCCAGCAGCGTAGACGGGGGAGATACGCAGTATTTT	CASSVDGGDTQYF	NA	TRBV9	TRBJ2-3	NA
TGTGCCAGCAGTCCTTACAGGGAAAACAATGAGCAGTTCTTC	CASSPYRENNEQFF	few	TRBV11-3	TRBJ2-1	NA
TGTGCCAGCAGCTATCGACAGGGTAATTCACCCCTCCACTTT	CASSYRQGNSPLHF	NA	TRBV7-2	TRBJ1-6	TRBD1
TGTGCCAGCAGCCCCGGACAGTACCCTAATGAAAAACTGTTTTTT	CASSPGQYPNEKLFF	NA	TRBV9	TRBJ1-4	NA
TGTGCCAGCTCACCTACAGGGAAAGGCAATCAGCCCCAGCATTTT	CASSPTGKGNQPQHF	NA	TRBV18	TRBJ1-5	NA
TGCGCCAGCAGCTTTATAGACTTGAGAGAGGGCTACACCTTC	CASSFIDLREGYTF	NA	TRBV5-1	TRBJ1-2	NA
TGCGCCAGCGGGACAGGGGGGGAATCACCCCTCCACTTT	CASGTGGESPLHF	few	TRBV5-1	TRBJ1-6	TRBD1
TGTGCCAGCAGCCTAGGACAGGGAGAGGACATTCAGTACTTC	CASSLGQGEDIQYF	NA	TRBV28	TRBJ2-4	TRBD1